The 14 T cell receptor beta chains listed next were all sequenced from one sample in a study of T cell responses to AZD1222 COVID-19 vaccine. Clones were sequenced by immunoSEQ multiplex PCR, and TCRdb holds only the in-frame ones, with some missing. The data contain roughly 150,000 clones, about nine tenths of them singletons. This specimen was peripheral blood, taken 28 days after the second AZD1222 dose. All receptors derive from an adult who received the AZD1222 COVID-19 vaccine.

The chain recombines TRBV6-5 with TRBJ1-1; D gene unclear. The CDR3 spans 14 residues. V lost 10 bases, J lost 0 bases, and 15 bases lay in between. Germline V CDR1 and CDR2: MNHEY, SVGAGI. CDR3 sequence (DNA): TGTGCCACCGTTACCCCAATCATGAACACTGAAGCTTTCTTT. It translates to CATVTPIMNTEAFF.

This chain uses TRBV6-5 with TRBJ2-3; no reliable D call. V lost 2 bases and J 3 bases, leaving 6 bases between the germline ends. This CDR3 comprises 13 residues. Germline lookup yields CDR1 MNHEY and CDR2 SVGAGI. Here the CDR3 DNA reads TGTGCCAGCAGTTACGGGCCAACAGATACGCAGTATTTT. This gives the protein CASSYGPTDTQYF.

The CDR3 DNA reads as TGCGCCAGCAAGAGGGGGGACTCTGGAAACACCATATATTTT. It specifies CASKRGDSGNTIYF. The V call is TRBV5-1, the J call TRBJ1-3, with D possibly matching TRBD1 (6 bases). The CDR3 runs to 14 residues. Germline V gene lookup returns CDR1 SGHRS and CDR2 YFSETQ. Trimming shortened V by 6 bases and J by 0 bases, and 10 bases separated the two germline ends.

The chain combines TRBV4-2 with TRBJ2-7, with 15 bases fitting TRBD2. This CDR3 is built from 18 residues. Unmatched junction bases numbered 9, after V lost 1 base and J lost 5 bases. Germline V gene lookup returns CDR1 LGHNA and CDR2 YNFKEQ. In DNA form, the CDR3 reads TGTGCCAGCAGCCAAGGGACTAGCGGGGGGGAAGGGCGTCACGAGCAGTACTTC. It codes for CASSQGTSGGEGRHEQYF.

This chain links TRBV27 with TRBJ1-4; tentatively, D is TRBD1 (6 bases). The V end was cut by 2 bases, the J end by 7 bases, with 11 bases between. In germline, CDR1 is MNHEY, CDR2 SMNVEV (reference sequence). The CDR3 is made up of 14 amino acids. Here the CDR3 DNA reads TGTGCCAGCAGTTTAAACAGGGAGGCTGAAAAACTGTTTTTT. Its translation: CASSLNREAEKLFF.

As regards this clone: Within the sample, other DNA sequences also encode this same CDR3. The rearrangement links TRBV10-3 to TRBJ2-5; D remains ambiguous. The V gene lost 4 bases and the J gene lost 3 bases, with 6 bases spanning the gap. There are 12 residues in the CDR3. CDR1 ENHRY and CDR2 SYGVKD come from the germline V gene. The CDR3 DNA is TGTGCCATCAGTGGGGGTAAAGAGACCCAGTACTTC. This codes for CAISGGKETQYF.

V and J are TRBV19 and TRBJ2-6; 8 positions agree with TRBD1. Germline CDR1 is LNHDA and CDR2 is SQIVND (reference sequence). The CDR3 has 21 amino acids. Trimming removed 3 bases from V and 2 bases from J; junction bases left unmatched: 18. CDR3 DNA sequence: TGTGCCAGTAGTATGGGTCCGGGACAGGCCCTACTCGTGACTGGGGCCAACGTCCTGACTTTC. Residues: CASSMGPGQALLVTGANVLTF.

This sequence joins TRBV9 and TRBJ2-1; D tentatively reads TRBD1 or TRBD2 (5 bases each). Germline values: CDR1 SGDLS, CDR2 YYNGEE. V was trimmed by 0 bases and J by 4 bases, leaving 11 bases between them. The CDR3 covers 15 residues. CDR3 region: CASSVEVGTYNEQFF. CDR3 DNA sequence: TGTGCCAGCAGCGTAGAAGTGGGGACGTACAATGAGCAGTTCTTC.

The chain employs TRBV3-1 (or the pseudogene TRBV3-2) and TRBJ2-6, with no clear D. Deletions cut 7 bases from V and 0 bases from J, with 4 bases between. Germline assignment: CDR1 LGHDT and CDR2 YNNKEL (reference sequence). This CDR3 comprises 13 residues. DNA for the CDR3: TGTGCCAGCACACACTCTGGGGCCAACGTCCTGACTTTC. Encoded protein: CASTHSGANVLTF.

The rearrangement links TRBV5-1 to TRBJ1-1; D call uncertain. CDR3 length: 14 amino acids. Germline assignment: CDR1 SGHRS and CDR2 YFSETQ. The ends were cut back, 1 base at V and 0 bases at J, with 7 bases in the middle. Written as DNA, the CDR3 is TGCGCCAGCAGCTTGACCGGGCTGAACACTGAAGCTTTCTTT. Amino acids: CASSLTGLNTEAFF.

The V and J genes are TRBV27 and TRBJ2-1, with 9 bases fitting TRBD1. Germline V CDR1 and CDR2: MNHEY, SMNVEV (reference sequence). V gave up 0 bases and J gave up 5 bases; unmatched junction bases: 5. CDR3 size: 16 residues. The CDR3 nucleotides read TGTGCCAGCAGTTTATCGACAGGGGGTTCCAACAATGAGCAGTTCTTC. Its translation is CASSLSTGGSNNEQFF.

This rearrangement joins TRBV15 to TRBJ1-5; the D is unclear. CDR1 is LNHNV and CDR2 is YYDKDF in the germline V gene (reference sequence). V was pared by 4 bases and J by 6 bases, with 7 bases between. The CDR3 has 12 residues. CDR3 sequence reads: CATSTERQPQHF. DNA for the CDR3: TGTGCCACCAGCACTGAACGTCAGCCCCAGCATTTT. The whole variable domain, filled in from reference TRBV15 and TRBJ1-5, reads DAMVIQNPRYQVTQFGKPVTLSCSQTLNHNVMYWYQQKSSQAPKLLFHYYDKDFNNEADTPDNFQSRRPNTSFCFLDIRSPGLGDTAMYLCATSTERQPQHFGDGTRLSIL.

This rearrangement joins TRBV3-1 (or the pseudogene TRBV3-2) to TRBJ2-1; D tentatively reads TRBD1 or TRBD2 (6 bases each). The CDR3 covers 16 residues. In germline, CDR1 is LGHDT, CDR2 YNNKEL (reference sequence). Trimming left V 0 bases short and J 4 bases short, with 13 bases between. DNA for the CDR3: TGTGCCAGCAGCCAAGATGCGGGACAACTATACAATGAGCAGTTCTTC. Amino acids: CASSQDAGQLYNEQFF.

The V call is TRBV5-4, the J call TRBJ2-2, with TRBD2 matching 8 bases. The CDR3 is made up of 15 amino acids. Looked up from germline, CDR1 is SGHNT and CDR2 is YYREEE (reference sequence). J gave up 3 bases and V 4 bases, and 5 bases lay outside the gene matches. The CDR3 bases are TGTGCCAGCAGCAGAACCGGGGGGGACACCGGGGAGCTGTTTTTT. Translated, it gives CASSRTGGDTGELFF.